This T cell receptor (beta chain) emerged from a study of early T cells in non-severe SARS-CoV-2 infection. This clonotype was seen at least ten times. Researchers tagged individual cDNA molecules with unique molecular identifiers. A single record per CDR3 protein comes from TCRdb applying MiXCR to the 5' RACE reads. The table lists 25,000 to 30,000 distinct CDR3 sequences, 9% to 10% of them singletons. J lost 3 bases, V lost 6 bases, and 10 bases had no gene match. CDR3 length equals 15 residues. Sequencing was carried out using whole blood. V and J are TRBV12-3 or TRBV12-4 and TRBJ1-1; 7 positions agree with TRBD1. This TCR came from an adult who was a healthcare worker with PCR-confirmed SARS-CoV-2 infection or an uninfected control (not recorded which). CDR3 sequence (DNA): TGTGCCAGCAGGACACCTTTCAGGGGGGACACTGAAGCTTTCTTT. Its translation: CASRTPFRGDTEAFF.